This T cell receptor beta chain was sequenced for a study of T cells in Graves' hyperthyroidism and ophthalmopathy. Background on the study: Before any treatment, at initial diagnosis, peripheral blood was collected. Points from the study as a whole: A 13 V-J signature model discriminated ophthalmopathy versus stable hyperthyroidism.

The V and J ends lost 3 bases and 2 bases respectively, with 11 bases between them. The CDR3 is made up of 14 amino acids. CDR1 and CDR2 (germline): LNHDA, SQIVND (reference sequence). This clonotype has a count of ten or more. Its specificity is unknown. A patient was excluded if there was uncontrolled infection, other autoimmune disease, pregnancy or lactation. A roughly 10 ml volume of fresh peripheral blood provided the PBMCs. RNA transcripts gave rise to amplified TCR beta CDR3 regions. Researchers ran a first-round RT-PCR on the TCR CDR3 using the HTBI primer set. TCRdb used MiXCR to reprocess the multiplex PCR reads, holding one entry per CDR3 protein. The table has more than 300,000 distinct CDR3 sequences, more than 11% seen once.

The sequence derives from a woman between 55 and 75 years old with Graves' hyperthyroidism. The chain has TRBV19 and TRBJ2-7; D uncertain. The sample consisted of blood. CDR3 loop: CASSISGGAYEQYF. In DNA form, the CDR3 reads TGTGCCAGTAGTATTTCGGGCGGAGCCTACGAGCAGTACTTC.